This is a list of T cell receptor beta chains from one sample in a study of OX40 agonist ivuxolimab in advanced cancers. Measured with immunoSEQ multiplex PCR; TCRdb has only the in-frame clones, and not every one. The data contain tens of thousands of clones, roughly 80% of them seen just once; the ten biggest clones take up 0.95% to 1.5%. Sample: CD4+ or CD8+ T cells sorted from blood, taken in a trial of the OX40 agonist ivuxolimab. These receptors were obtained from an adult with an advanced solid tumor such as melanoma, head and neck, liver or kidney cancer. The CDR3 runs from the conserved cysteine through the conserved F or W. Only some rows state a clone size, as once, few, many or a class for expanded clones.

.	TRBV10-2	TRBJ2-2	CASSTGSTGELFF
once	TRBV7-2	TRBJ2-2	CASSRDVAGELFF
.	TRBV6-1	TRBJ1-1	CASRATGVGGAFF
.	TRBV12-5	TRBJ2-1	CASGFERSGGAGNEQFF
.	TRBV5-1	TRBJ2-5	CASSVGGKQETQYF
few	TRBV6-5	TRBJ1-2	CASSYDGFYGYTF
.	TRBV15	TRBJ1-5	CATRTDYNQPQHF
.	TRBV14	TRBJ2-3	CASSQGLADTDTQYF
.	TRBV20-1	TRBJ1-1	CSAPRDPEAFF
few	TRBV4-2	TRBJ2-1	CASSMSGTPYNEQFF
.	TRBV30	TRBJ2-7	CAWSRGTAYEQYF